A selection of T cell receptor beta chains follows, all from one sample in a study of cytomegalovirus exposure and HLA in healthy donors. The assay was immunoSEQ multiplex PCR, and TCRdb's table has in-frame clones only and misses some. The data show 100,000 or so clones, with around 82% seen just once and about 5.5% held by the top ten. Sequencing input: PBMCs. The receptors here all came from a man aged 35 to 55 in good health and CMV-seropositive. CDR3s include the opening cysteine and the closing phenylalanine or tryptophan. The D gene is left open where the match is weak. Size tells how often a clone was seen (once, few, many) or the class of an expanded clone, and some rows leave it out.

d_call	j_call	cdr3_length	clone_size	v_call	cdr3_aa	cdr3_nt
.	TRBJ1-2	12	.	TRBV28	CASSFGVYGYTF	TGTGCCAGCAGTTTCGGGGTCTATGGCTACACCTTC
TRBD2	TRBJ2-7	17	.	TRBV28	CASSLYPGLAGPVEQYF	TGTGCCAGCAGTTTATATCCGGGACTAGCGGGGCCGGTCGAGCAGTACTTC
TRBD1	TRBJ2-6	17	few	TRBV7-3	CASSLTTTGVGANVLTF	TGTGCCAGCAGCTTAACCACGACAGGGGTTGGGGCCAACGTCCTGACTTTC
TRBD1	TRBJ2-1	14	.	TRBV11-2	CASSLGQPGDEQFF	TGTGCCAGCAGCTTGGGACAGCCGGGCGATGAGCAGTTCTTC
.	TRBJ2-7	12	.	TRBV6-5	CASSRVRDEQYF	TGTGCCAGCAGCCGTGTCCGGGACGAGCAGTACTTC
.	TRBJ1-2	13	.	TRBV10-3	CAISGGKTGGYTF	TGTGCCATCAGTGGTGGAAAAACGGGAGGCTACACCTTC
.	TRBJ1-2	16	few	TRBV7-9	CASSLFPPTEQFGYTF	TGTGCCAGCAGCTTATTCCCGCCGACAGAACAATTTGGCTACACCTTC
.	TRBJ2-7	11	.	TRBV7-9	CASSENYEQYF	TGTGCCAGCAGCGAGAACTACGAGCAGTACTTC
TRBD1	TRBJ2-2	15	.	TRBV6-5	CASSVGQGFTGELFF	TGTGCCAGCAGCGTGGGACAGGGGTTTACCGGGGAGCTGTTTTTT
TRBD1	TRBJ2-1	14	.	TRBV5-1	CASSLDYRGVEQFF	TGCGCCAGCAGCTTGGATTACAGGGGGGTTGAGCAGTTCTTC
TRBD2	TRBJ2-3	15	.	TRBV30	CAWSNGGGITDTQYF	TGTGCCTGGAGTAACGGCGGGGGGATCACAGATACGCAGTATTTT
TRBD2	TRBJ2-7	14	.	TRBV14	CASRPSGNSYEQYF	TGTGCCAGCAGACCTAGCGGGAACTCCTACGAGCAGTACTTC
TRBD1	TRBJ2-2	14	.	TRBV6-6	CASSMDRGTGELFF	TGTGCCAGCAGCATGGACAGGGGCACCGGGGAGCTGTTTTTT
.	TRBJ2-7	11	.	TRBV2	CASNGPYEQYF	TGTGCCAGCAATGGGCCCTACGAGCAGTACTTC
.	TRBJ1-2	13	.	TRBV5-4	CASSPDSNYGYTF	TGTGCCAGCAGCCCCGACAGCAACTATGGCTACACCTTC
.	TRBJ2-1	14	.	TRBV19	CASSRLVFDNEQFF	TGTGCCAGTAGTAGACTAGTTTTTGACAATGAGCAGTTCTTC
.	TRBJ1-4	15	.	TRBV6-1	CASSERPQGGGKLFF	TGTGCCAGCAGTGAAAGGCCACAGGGCGGAGGAAAACTGTTTTTT
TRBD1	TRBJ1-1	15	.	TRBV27	CASSKPGQGTIEAFF	TGTGCCAGCAGTAAACCGGGACAGGGGACTATTGAAGCTTTCTTT
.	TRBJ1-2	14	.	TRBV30	CVLREAAKVWGYTF	TGTGTTTTGAGGGAGGCAGCTAAAGTGTGGGGCTACACCTTC
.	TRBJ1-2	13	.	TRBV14	CASSPSPAGGYTF	TGTGCCAGCAGCCCAAGTCCGGCAGGGGGCTACACCTTC
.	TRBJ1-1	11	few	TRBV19	CASSIGEKAFF	TGTGCCAGTAGTATAGGGGAGAAAGCTTTCTTT
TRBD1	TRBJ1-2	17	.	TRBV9	CASSTRQGGFGNYGYTF	TGTGCCAGCAGCACAAGACAGGGAGGTTTTGGAAACTATGGCTACACCTTC
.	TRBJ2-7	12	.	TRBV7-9	CASSLDFHEQYF	TGTGCCAGCAGCTTAGACTTCCACGAGCAGTACTTC
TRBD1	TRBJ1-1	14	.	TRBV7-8	CASSLDRGYTEAFF	TGTGCCAGCAGCCTCGACAGGGGATACACTGAAGCTTTCTTT